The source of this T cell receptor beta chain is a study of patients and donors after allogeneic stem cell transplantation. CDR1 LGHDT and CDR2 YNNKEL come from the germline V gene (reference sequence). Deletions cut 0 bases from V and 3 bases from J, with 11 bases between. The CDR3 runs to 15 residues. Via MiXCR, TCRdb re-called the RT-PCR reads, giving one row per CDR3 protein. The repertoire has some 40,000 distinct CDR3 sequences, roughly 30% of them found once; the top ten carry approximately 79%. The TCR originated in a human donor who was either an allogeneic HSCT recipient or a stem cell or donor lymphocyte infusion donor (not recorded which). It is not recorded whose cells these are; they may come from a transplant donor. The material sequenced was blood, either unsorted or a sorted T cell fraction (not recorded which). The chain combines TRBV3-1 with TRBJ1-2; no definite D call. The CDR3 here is CASSQDVADYYGYTF. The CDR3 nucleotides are TGTGCCAGCAGCCAAGATGTGGCCGATTACTATGGCTACACCTTC. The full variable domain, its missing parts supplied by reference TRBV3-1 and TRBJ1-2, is DTAVSQTPKYLVTQMGNDKSIKCEQNLGHDTMYWYKQDSKKFLKIMFSYNNKELIINETVPNRFSPKSPDKAHLNLHINSLELGDSAVYFCASSQDVADYYGYTFGSGTRLTVV.